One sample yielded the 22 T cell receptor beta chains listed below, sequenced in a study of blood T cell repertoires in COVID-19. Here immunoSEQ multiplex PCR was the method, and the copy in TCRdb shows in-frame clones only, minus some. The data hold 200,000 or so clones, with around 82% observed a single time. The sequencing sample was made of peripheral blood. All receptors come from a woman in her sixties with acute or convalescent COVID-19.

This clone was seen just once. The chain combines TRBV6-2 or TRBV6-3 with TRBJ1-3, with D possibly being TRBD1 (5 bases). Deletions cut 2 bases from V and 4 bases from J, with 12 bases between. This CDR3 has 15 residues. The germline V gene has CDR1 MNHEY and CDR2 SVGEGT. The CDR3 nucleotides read TGTGCCAGCAGTTACGGGGGAGGACTCGGAAACACCATATATTTT. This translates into CASSYGGGLGNTIYF.

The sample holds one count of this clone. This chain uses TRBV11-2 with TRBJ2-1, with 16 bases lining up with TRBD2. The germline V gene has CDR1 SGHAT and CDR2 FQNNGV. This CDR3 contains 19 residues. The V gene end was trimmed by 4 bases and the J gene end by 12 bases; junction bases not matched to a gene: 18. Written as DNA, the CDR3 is TGTGCCAGCAGCTCGACAAAAGATCCGGGACTAGCGGGGGGGCATGTGCAGTTCTTC. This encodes CASSSTKDPGLAGGHVQFF.

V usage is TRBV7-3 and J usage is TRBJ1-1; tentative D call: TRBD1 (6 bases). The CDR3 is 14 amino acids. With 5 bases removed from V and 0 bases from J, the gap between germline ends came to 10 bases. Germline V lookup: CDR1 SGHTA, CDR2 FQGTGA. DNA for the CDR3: TGTGCCAGCAGCCTACAGGGTGTGAACACTGAAGCTTTCTTT. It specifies CASSLQGVNTEAFF.

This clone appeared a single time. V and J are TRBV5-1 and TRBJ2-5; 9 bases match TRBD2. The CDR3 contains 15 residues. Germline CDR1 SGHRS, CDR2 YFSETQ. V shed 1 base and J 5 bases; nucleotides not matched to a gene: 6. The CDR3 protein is CASSLLGTSQETQYF. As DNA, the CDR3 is TGCGCCAGCAGCTTGCTCGGGACTAGCCAGGAGACCCAGTACTTC.

Written as DNA, the CDR3 is TGTGCCAGCAGTGAAAGGCAACGGGGCGGGGAGCTGTTTTTT. Protein sequence: CASSERQRGGELFF. The rearrangement links TRBV6-1 to TRBJ2-2; D is possibly TRBD2 (5 bases). V was shortened by 2 bases and J by 7 bases, with 11 bases between the two germline ends. The CDR3 length is 14 residues. Germline CDR1 MNHNS, CDR2 SASEGT.

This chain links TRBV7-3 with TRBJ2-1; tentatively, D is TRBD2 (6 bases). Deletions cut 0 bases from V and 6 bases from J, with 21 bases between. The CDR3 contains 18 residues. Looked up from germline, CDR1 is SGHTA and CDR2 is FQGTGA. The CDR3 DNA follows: TGTGCCAGCAGCTTAACCGCCGGGGGAAGGAGCGCCGGCAATGAGCAGTTCTTC. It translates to CASSLTAGGRSAGNEQFF.

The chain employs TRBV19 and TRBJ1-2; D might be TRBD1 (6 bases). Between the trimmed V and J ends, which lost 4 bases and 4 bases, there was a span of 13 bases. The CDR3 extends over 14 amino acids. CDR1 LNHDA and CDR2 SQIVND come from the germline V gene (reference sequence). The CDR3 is CASSSRQVTYGYTF. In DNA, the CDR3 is TGTGCCAGTAGTAGCCGACAGGTTACCTATGGCTACACCTTC.

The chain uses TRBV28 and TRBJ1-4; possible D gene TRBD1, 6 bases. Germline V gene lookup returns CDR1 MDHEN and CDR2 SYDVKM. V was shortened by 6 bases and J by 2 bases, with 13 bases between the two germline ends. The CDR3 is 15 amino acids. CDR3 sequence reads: CASRAQGPTNEKLFF. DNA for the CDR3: TGTGCCAGCAGGGCCCAGGGGCCGACTAATGAAAAACTGTTTTTT.

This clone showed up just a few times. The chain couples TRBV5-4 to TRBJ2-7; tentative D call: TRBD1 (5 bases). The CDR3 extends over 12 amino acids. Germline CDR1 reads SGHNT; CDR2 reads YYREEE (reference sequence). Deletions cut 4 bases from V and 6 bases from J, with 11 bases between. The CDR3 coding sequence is TGTGCCAGCAGCCTCCAGGGATTCGAGCAGTACTTC. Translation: CASSLQGFEQYF.

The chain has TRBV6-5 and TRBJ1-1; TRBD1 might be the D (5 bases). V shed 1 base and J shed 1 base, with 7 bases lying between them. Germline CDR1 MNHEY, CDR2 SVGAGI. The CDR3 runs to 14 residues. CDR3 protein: CASSYWGKNTEAFF. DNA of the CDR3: TGTGCCAGCAGTTACTGGGGCAAGAACACTGAAGCTTTCTTT.

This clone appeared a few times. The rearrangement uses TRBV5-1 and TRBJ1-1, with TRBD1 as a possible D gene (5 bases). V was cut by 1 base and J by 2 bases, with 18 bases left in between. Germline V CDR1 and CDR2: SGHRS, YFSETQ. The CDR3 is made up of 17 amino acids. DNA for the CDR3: TGCGCCAGCAGCTTGAGCCCTGGGGGGGTCTCAAACACTGAAGCTTTCTTT. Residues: CASSLSPGGVSNTEAFF.

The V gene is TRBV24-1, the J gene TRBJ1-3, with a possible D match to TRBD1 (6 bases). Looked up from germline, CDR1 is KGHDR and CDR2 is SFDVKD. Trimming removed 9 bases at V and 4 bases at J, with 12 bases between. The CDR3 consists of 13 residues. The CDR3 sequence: CATSRGAGNTIYF. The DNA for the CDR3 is TGTGCCACCTCCCGGGGGGCAGGAAACACCATATATTTT.

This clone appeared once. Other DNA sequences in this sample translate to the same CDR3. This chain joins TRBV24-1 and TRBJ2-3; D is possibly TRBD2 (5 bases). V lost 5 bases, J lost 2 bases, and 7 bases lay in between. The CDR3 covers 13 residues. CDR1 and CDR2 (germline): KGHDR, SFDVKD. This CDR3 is CATSGGNTDTQYF. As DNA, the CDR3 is TGTGCCACCAGTGGAGGGAACACAGATACGCAGTATTTT.

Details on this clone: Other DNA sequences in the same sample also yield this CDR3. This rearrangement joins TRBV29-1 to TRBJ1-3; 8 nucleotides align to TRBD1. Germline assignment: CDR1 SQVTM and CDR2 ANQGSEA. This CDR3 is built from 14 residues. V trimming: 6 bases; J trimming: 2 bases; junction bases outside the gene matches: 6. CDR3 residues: CSVGDRGTGNTIYF. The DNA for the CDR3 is TGCAGCGTAGGAGACAGGGGAACTGGAAACACCATATATTTT.

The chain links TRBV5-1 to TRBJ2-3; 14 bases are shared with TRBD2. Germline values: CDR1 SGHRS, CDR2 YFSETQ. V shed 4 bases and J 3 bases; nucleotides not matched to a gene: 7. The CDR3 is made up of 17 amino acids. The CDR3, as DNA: TGCGCCAGCAGCCCCTGGACTAGCGGGGGGAGGACAGATACGCAGTATTTT. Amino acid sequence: CASSPWTSGGRTDTQYF.

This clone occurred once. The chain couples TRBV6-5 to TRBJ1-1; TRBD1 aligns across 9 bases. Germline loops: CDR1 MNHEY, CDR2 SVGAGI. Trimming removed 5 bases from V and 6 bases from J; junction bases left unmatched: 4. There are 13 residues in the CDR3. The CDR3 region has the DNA TGTGCCAGCAGTCCCCGGGACAGGGCTGAAGCTTTCTTT. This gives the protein CASSPRDRAEAFF.

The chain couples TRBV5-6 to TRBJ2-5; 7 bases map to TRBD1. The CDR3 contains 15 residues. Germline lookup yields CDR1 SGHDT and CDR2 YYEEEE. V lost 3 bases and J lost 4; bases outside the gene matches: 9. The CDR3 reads CASSSTGLLPETQYF. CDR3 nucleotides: TGTGCCAGCAGCTCGACAGGGTTACTTCCAGAGACCCAGTACTTC.

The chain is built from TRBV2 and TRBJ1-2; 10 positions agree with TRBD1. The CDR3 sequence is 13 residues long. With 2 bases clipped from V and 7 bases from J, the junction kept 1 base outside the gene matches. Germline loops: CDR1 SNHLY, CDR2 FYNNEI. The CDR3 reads CASSERTGGGYTF. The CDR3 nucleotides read TGTGCCAGCAGTGAAAGGACAGGGGGTGGCTACACCTTC.

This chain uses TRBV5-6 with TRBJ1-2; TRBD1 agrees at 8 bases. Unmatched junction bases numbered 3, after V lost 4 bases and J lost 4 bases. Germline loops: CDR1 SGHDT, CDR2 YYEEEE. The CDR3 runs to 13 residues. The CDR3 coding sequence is TGTGCCAGCAGCAGGGACAGGAGCTATGGCTACACCTTC. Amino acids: CASSRDRSYGYTF.

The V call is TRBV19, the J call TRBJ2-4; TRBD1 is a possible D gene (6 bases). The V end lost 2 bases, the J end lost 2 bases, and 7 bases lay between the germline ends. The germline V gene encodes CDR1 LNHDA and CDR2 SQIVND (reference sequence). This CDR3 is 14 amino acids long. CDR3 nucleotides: TGTGCCAGTAGTATACAGGGGTCCAAAAACATTCAGTACTTC. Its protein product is CASSIQGSKNIQYF. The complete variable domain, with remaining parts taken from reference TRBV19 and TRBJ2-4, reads DGGITQSPKYLFRKEGQNVTLSCEQNLNHDAMYWYRQDPGQGLRLIYYSQIVNDFQKGDIAEGYSVSREKKESFPLTVTSAQKNPTAFYLCASSIQGSKNIQYFGAGTRLSVL.

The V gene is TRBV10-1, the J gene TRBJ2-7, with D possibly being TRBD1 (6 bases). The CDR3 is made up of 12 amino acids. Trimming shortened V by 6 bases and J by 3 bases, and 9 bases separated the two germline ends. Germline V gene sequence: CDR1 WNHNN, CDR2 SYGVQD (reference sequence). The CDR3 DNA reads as TGCGCCAGCAGGGACAGAATCTACGAGCAGTACTTC. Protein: CASRDRIYEQYF.

DNA of the CDR3: TGTGCCAGCAGCTTGAGTTCTGGACTCCGCACAGATACGCAGTATTTT. Protein product: CASSLSSGLRTDTQYF. V usage is TRBV5-5 and J usage is TRBJ2-3; perhaps TRBD2 as D (5 bases). The germline V gene has CDR1 SGHKS and CDR2 YYEKEE (reference sequence). This CDR3 has 16 residues. Trimming cost V 1 base and J 1 base, with 13 bases left between them.